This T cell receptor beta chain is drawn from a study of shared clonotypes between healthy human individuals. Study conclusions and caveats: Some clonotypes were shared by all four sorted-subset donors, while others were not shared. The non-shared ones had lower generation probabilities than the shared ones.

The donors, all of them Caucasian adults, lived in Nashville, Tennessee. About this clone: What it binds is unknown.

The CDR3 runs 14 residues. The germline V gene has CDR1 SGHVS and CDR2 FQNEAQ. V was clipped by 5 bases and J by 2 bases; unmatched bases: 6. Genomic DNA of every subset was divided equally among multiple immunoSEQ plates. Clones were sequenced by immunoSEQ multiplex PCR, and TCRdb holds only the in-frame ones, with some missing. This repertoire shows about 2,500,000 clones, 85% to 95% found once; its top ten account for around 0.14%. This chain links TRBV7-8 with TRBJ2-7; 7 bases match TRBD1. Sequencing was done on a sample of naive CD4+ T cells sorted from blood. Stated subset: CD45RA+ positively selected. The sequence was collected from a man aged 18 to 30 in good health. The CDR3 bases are TGTGCCAGCAGCCTGACAGGGAGTACCTACGAGCAGTACTTC. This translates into CASSLTGSTYEQYF.